Reported below is one TCR beta chain. Within the sample, other DNA sequences also encode this same CDR3. The source of the sample is a study of blood T cell repertoires in COVID-19. Assay: immunoSEQ multiplex PCR; the TCRdb copy retains only in-frame clones and omits some. Here the sample spans around 120,000 clones, about four fifths being singletons. The sequencing input was peripheral blood. The sequence derives from a man between 40 and 49 years old with active or convalescent COVID-19.

This CDR3 reads CASSYLGGNTEAFF. The CDR3 nucleotides are TGTGCCAGCAGTTACCTAGGAGGAAACACTGAAGCTTTCTTT. The rearrangement links TRBV6-5 to TRBJ1-1; no clear D gene. This CDR3 is 14 amino acids long. Per germline, CDR1 MNHEY and CDR2 SVGAGI. V was shortened by 2 bases and J by 2 bases, with 9 bases between the two germline ends.